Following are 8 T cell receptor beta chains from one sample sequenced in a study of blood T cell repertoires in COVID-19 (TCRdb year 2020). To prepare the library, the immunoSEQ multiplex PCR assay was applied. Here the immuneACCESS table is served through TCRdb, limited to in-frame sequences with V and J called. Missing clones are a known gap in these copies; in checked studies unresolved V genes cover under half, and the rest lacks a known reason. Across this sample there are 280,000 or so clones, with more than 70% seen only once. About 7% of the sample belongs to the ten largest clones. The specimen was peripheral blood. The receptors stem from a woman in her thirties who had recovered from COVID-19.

The CDR3 is CASSEEANYGYTF. The CDR3 DNA reads TGTGCCAGCAGTGAAGAGGCTAACTATGGCTACACCTTC. This chain connects TRBV6-4 to TRBJ1-2, with D uncertain. This CDR3 spans 13 amino acids. Trimming removed 3 bases from V and 0 bases from J, with 5 bases in between. Germline V gene lookup returns CDR1 MRHNA and CDR2 SNTAGT.

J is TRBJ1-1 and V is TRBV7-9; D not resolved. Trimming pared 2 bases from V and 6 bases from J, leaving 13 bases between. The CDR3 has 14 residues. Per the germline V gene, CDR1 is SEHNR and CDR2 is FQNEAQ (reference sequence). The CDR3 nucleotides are TGTGCCAGCAGCTTATCTAGTGTTCGGGCTGAAGCTTTCTTT. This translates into CASSLSSVRAEAFF.

This CDR3 is CASSYGRNSPLHF. CDR3 in DNA: TGTGCCAGCAGTTATGGCAGGAATTCACCCCTCCACTTT. V and J are TRBV6-2 or TRBV6-3 and TRBJ1-6, with D unclear. Germline V CDR1 and CDR2: MNHEY, SVGEGT. This CDR3 region has 13 residues. Trimming pared 3 bases from V and 7 bases from J, leaving 7 bases between.

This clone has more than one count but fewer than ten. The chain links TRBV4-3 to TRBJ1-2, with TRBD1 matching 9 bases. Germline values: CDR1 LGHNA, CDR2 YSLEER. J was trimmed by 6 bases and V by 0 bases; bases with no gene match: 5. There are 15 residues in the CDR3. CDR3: CASSQEGRQGDGYTF. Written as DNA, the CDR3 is TGCGCCAGCAGCCAAGAAGGACGACAGGGGGATGGCTACACCTTC.

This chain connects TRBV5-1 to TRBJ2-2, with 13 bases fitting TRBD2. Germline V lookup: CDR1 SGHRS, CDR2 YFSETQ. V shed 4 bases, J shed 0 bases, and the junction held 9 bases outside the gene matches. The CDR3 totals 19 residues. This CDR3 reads CASSRSGLAGAPNTGELFF. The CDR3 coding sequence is TGCGCCAGCAGCCGGAGTGGACTAGCGGGGGCCCCGAACACCGGGGAGCTGTTTTTT. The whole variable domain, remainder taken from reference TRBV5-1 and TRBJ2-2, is KAGVTQTPRYLIKTRGQQVTLSCSPISGHRSVSWYQQTPGQGLQFLFEYFSETQRNKGNFPGRFSGRQFSNSRSEMNVSTLELGDSALYLCASSRSGLAGAPNTGELFFGEGSRLTVL.

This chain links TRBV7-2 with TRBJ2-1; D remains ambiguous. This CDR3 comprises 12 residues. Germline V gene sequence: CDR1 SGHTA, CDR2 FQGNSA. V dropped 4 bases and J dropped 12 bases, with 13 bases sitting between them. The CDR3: CASSYNSRGQFF. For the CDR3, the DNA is TGTGCCAGCAGCTACAATTCCCGTGGGCAGTTCTTC.

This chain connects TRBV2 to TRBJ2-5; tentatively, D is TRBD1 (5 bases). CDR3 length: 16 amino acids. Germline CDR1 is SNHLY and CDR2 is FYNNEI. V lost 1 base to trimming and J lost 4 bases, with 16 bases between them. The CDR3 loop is CASSEGYGQPPETQYF. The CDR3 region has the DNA TGTGCCAGCAGTGAAGGATATGGACAACCTCCAGAGACCCAGTACTTC.

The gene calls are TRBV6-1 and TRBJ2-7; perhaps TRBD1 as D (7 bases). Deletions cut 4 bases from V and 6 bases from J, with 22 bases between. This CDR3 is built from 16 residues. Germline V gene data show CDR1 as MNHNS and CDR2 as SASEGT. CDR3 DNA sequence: TGTGCCAGCAGTGGGAAAGGGGGGACAGAATCTTCCGAGCAGTACTTC. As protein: CASSGKGGTESSEQYF.